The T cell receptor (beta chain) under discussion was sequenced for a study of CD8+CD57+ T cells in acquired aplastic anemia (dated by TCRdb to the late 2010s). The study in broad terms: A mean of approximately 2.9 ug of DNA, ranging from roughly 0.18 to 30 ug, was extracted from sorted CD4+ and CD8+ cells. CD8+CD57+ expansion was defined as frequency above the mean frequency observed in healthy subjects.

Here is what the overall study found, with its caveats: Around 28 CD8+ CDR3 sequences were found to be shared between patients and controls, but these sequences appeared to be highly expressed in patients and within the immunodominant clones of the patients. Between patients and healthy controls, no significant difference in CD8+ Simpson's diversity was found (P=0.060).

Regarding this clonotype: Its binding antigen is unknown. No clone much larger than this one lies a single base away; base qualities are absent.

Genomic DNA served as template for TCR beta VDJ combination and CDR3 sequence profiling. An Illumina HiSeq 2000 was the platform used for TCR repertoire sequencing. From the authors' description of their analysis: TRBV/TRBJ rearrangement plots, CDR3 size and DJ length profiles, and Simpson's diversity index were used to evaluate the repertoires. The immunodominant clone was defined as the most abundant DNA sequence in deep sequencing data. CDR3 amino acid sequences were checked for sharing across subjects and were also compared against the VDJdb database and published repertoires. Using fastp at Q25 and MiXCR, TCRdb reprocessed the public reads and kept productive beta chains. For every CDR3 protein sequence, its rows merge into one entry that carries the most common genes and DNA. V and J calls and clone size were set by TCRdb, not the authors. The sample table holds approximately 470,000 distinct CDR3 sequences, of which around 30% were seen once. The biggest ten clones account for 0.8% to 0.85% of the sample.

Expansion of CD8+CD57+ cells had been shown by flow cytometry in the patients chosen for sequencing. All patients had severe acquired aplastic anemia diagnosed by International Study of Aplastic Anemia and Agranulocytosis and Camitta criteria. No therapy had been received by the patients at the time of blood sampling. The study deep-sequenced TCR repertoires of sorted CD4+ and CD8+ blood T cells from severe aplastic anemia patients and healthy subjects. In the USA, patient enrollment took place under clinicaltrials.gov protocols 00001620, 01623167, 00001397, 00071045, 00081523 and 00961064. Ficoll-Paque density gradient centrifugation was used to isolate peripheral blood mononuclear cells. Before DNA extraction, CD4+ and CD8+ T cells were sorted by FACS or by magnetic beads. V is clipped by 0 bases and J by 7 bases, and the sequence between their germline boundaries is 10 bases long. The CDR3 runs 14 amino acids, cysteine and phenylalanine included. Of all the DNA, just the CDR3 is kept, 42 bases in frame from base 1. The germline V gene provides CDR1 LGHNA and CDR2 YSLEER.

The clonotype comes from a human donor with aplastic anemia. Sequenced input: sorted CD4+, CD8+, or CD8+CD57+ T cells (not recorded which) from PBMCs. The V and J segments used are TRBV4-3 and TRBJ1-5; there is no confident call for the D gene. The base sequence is TGCGCCAGCAGCCAAGAGGGAGGCACCCAGCCCCAGCATTTT. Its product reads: CASSQEGGTQPQHF.